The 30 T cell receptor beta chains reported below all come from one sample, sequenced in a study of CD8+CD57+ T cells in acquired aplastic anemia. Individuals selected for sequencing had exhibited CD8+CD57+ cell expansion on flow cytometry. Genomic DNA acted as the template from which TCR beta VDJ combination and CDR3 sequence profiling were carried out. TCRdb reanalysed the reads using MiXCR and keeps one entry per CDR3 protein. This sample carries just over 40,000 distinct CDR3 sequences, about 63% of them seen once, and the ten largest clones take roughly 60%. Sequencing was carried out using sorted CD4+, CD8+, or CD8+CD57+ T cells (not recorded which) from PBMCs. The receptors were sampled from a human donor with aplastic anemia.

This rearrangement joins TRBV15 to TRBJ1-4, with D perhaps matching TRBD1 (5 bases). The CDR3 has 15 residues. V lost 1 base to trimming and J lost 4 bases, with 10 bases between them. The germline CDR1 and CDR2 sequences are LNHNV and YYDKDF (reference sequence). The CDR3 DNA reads TGTGCCACCAGCAGAGGGGGCAGTGGTAATGAAAAACTGTTTTTT. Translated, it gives CATSRGGSGNEKLFF.

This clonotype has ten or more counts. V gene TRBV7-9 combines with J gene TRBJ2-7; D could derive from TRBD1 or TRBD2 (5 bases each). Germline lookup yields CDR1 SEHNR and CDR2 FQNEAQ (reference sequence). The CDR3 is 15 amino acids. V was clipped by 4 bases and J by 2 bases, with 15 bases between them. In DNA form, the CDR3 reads TGTGCCAGCAGCTGGATACGGGACGACCCCTACGAGCAGTACTTC. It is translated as CASSWIRDDPYEQYF.

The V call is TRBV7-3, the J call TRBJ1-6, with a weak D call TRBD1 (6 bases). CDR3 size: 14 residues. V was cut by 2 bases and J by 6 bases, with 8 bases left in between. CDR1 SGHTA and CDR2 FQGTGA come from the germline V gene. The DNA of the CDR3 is TGTGCCAGCAGCTTACAGGGGACTAATTCACCCCTCCACTTT. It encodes CASSLQGTNSPLHF.

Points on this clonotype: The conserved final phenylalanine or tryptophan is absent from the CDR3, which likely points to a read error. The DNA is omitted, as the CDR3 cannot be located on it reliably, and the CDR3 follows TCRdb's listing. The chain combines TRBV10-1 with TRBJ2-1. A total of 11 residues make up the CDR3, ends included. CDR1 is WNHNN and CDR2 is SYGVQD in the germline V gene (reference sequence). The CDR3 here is CASSETFELDL.

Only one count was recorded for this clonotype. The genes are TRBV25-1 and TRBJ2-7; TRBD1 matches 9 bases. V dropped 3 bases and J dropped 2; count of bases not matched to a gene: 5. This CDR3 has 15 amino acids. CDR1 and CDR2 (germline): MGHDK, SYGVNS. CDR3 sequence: CASSDLRTGAYEQYF. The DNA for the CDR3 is TGTGCCAGCAGTGATTTACGGACAGGGGCCTACGAGCAGTACTTC.

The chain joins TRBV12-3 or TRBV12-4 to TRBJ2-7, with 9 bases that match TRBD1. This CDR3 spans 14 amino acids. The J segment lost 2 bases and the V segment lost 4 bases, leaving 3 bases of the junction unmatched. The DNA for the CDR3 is TGTGCCAGCAGTTACAGACAGGGGGCCTACGAGCAGTACTTC. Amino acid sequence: CASSYRQGAYEQYF.

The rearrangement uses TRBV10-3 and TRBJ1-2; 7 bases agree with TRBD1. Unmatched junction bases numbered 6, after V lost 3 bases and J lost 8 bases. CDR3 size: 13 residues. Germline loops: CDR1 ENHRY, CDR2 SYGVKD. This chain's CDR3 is CAISDLDRRGYTF. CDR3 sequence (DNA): TGTGCCATCAGTGACCTGGACAGGCGCGGCTACACCTTC.

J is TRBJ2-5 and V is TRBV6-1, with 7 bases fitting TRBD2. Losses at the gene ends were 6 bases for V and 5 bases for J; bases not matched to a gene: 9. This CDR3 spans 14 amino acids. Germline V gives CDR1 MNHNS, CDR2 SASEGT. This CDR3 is CASRAGLTGETQYF. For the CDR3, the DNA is TGTGCCAGCAGGGCGGGACTAACGGGCGAGACCCAGTACTTC.

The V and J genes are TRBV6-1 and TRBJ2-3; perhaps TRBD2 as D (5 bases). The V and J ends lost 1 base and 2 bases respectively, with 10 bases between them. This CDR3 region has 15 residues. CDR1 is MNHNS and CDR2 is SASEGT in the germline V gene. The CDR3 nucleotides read TGTGCCAGCAGTGAAGGAGCGGTGAACACAGATACGCAGTATTTT. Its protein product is CASSEGAVNTDTQYF.

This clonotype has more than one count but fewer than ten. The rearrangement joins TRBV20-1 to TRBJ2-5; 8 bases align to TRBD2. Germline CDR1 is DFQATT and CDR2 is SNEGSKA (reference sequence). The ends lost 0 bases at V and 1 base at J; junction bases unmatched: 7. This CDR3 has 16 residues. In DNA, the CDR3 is TGCAGTGCTAGAGATTACAGCGGGGGAACCCAAGAGACCCAGTACTTC. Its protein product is CSARDYSGGTQETQYF.

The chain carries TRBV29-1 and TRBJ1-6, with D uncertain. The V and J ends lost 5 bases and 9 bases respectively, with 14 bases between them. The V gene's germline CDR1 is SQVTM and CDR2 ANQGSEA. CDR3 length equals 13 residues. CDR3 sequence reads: CSVLSSGISPLHF. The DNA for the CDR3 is TGCAGCGTTTTAAGCTCTGGGATTTCACCCCTCCACTTT.

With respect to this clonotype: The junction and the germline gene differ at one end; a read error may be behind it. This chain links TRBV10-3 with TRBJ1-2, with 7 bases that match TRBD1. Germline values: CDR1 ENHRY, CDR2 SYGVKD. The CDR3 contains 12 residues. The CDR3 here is CASSYGQDRYTF. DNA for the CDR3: TGTGCCAGCAGTTACGGACAGGATAGATACACCTTC.

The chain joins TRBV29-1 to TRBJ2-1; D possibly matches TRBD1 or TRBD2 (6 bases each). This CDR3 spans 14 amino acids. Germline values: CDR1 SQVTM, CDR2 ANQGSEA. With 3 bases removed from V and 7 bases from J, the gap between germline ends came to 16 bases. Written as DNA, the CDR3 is TGCAGCGTTGAGAACTTGGGGGGCCTAAATGAGCAGTTCTTC. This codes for CSVENLGGLNEQFF.

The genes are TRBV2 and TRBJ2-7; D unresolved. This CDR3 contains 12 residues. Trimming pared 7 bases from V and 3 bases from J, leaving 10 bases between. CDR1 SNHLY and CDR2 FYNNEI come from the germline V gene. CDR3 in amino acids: CASKAVYYEQYF. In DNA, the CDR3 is TGTGCCAGCAAGGCAGTTTACTACGAGCAGTACTTC.

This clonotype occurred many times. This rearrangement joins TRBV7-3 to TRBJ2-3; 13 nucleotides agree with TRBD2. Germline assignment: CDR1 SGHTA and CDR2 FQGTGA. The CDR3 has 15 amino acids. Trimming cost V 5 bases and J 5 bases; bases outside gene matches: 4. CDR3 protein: CASSPWTSGRDTQYF. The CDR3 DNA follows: TGTGCCAGCAGCCCATGGACTAGCGGGAGAGATACGCAGTATTTT.

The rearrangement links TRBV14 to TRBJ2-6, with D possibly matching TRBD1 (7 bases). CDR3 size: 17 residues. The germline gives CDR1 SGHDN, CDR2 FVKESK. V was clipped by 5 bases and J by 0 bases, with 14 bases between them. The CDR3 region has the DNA TGTGCCAGCAGCTTGGGGGGACAGTTCTCTGGGGCCAACGTCCTGACTTTC. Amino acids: CASSLGGQFSGANVLTF.

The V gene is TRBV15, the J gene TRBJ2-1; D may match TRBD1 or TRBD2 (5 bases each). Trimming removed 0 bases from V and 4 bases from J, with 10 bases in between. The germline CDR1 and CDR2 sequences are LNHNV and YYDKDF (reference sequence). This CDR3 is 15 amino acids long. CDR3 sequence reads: CATSRDRGVYNEQFF. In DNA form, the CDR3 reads TGTGCCACCAGCAGAGATCGAGGGGTTTACAATGAGCAGTTCTTC.

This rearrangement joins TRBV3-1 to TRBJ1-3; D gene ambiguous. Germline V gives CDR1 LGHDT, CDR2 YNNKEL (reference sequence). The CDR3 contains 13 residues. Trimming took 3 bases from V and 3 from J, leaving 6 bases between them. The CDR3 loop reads CASSHFLGNTIYF. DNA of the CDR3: TGTGCCAGCAGCCATTTCCTTGGAAACACCATATATTTT.

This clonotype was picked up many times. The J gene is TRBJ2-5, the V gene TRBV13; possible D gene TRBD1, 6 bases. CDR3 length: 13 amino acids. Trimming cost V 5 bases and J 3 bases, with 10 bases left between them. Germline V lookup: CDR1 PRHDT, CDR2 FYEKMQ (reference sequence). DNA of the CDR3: TGTGCCAGCAGCACCGGGACAAAAGAGACCCAGTACTTC. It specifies CASSTGTKETQYF.

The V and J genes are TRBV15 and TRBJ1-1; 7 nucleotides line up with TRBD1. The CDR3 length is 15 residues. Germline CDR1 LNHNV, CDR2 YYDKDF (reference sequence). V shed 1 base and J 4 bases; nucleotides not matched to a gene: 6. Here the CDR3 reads CATSRGRQGSTEAFF. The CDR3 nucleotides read TGTGCCACCAGCAGAGGCCGACAGGGTTCCACTGAAGCTTTCTTT.

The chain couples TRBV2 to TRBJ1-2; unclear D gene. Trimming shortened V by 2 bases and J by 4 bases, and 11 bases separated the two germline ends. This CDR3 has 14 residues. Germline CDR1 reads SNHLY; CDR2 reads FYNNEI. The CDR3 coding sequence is TGTGCCAGCAGTGAATTTAGCGGGAGCTATGGCTACACCTTC. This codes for CASSEFSGSYGYTF.

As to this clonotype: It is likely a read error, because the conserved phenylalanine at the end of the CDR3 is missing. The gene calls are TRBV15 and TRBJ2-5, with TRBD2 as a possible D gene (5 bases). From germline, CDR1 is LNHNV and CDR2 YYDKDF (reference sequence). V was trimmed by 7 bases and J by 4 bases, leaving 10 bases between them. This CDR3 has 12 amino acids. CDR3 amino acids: CATNQGGETQYS. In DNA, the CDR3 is TGTGCCACCAATCAAGGAGGAGAGACCCAGTACTCC.

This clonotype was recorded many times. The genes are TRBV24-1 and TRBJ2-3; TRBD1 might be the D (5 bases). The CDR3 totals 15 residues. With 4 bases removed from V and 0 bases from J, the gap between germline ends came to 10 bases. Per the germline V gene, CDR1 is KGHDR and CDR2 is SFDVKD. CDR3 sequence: CATSDTGGSTDTQYF. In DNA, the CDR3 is TGTGCCACCAGTGACACAGGTGGGAGCACAGATACGCAGTATTTT.

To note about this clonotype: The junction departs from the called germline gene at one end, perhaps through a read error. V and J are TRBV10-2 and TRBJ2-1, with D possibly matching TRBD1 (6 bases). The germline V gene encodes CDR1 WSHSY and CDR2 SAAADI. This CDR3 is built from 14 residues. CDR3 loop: CASGEGGTYNEQFF. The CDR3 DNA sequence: TGCGCCAGCGGTGAAGGGGGTACCTACAATGAGCAGTTCTTC.

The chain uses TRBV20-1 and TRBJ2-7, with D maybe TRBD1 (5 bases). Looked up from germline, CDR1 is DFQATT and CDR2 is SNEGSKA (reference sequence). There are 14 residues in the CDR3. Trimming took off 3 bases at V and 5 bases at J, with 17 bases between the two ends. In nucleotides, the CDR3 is TGCAGTGCTAGCCCAGGGTGGACCCCGAACGAGCAGTACTTC. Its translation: CSASPGWTPNEQYF.

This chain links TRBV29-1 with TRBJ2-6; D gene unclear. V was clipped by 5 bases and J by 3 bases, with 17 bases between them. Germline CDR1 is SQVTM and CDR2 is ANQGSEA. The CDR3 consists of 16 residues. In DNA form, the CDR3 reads TGCAGCGTTTCCGAACACCAAGTAGGTGGGGCCAACGTCCTGACTTTC. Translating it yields CSVSEHQVGGANVLTF.

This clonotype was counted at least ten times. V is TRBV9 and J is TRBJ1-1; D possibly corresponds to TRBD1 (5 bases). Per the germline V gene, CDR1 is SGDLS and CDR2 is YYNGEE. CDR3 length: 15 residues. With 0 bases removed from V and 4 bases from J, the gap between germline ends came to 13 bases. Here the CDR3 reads CASSVGGTGGTEAFF. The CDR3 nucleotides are TGTGCCAGCAGCGTAGGGGGGACGGGCGGCACTGAAGCTTTCTTT.

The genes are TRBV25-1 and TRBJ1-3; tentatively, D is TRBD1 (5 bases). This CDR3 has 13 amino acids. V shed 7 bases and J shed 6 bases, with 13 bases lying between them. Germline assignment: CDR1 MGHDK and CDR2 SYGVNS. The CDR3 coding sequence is TGTGCCAGCACGGGGGTTGGCGTAAACACCATATATTTT. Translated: CASTGVGVNTIYF.

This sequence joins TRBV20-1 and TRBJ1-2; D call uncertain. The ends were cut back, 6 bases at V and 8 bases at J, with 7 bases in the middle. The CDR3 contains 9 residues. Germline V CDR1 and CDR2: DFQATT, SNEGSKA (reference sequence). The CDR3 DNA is TGCAGTGCGAGTTTAGGCTACACCTTC. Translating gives CSASLGYTF.

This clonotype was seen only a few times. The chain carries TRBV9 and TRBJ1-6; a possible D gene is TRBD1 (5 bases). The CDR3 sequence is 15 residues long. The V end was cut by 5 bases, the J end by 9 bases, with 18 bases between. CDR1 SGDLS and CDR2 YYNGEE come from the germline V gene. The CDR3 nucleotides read TGTGCCAGCAGTATGGGGGACTCGCCGATTTCACCCCTCCACTTT. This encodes CASSMGDSPISPLHF.